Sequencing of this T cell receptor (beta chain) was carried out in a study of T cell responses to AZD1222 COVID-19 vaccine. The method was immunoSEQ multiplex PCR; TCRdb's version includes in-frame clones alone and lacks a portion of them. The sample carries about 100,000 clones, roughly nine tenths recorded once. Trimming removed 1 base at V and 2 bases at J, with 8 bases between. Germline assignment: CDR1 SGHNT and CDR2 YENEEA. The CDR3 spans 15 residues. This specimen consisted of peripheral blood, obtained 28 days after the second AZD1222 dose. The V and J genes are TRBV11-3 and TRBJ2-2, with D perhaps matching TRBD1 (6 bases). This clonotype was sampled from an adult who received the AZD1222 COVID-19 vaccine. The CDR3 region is CASSLGQANTGELFF. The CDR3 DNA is TGTGCCAGCAGCTTAGGACAGGCCAACACCGGGGAGCTGTTTTTT.